Listed below are T cell receptor beta chains from one sample, sequenced in a study of Ad26.COV2.S vaccination and SARS-CoV-2 variants. Libraries were prepared by immunoSEQ multiplex PCR; TCRdb keeps only in-frame clonotypes and omits some of them. The data hold around 450,000 clones, with 88% observed a single time. The specimen was peripheral blood, collected in a trial of Ad26.COV2.S vaccine versus placebo. The receptors here all came from a person aged 18-60 years who received the Ad26.COV2.S COVID-19 vaccine or a placebo. Both conserved end residues are part of each CDR3. A D gene is named only where the DNA matches it firmly. Only part of the rows carry a size: once, few, many, or a class if the clone is expanded.

clone_size,v_call,j_call,cdr3_length,d_call,cdr3_aa,cdr3_nt
-,TRBV2,TRBJ1-4,14,TRBD1,CASLQGPRGEKLFF,TGTGCCAGCCTACAGGGGCCGCGGGGTGAAAAACTGTTTTTT
-,TRBV11-2,TRBJ1-1,14,-,CASSSSWRDTEAFF,TGTGCCAGCAGCTCCTCCTGGAGGGACACTGAAGCTTTCTTT
-,TRBV27,TRBJ2-5,15,-,CASSLSGQSSETQYF,TGTGCCAGCAGTTTATCGGGGCAGTCGAGCGAGACCCAGTACTTC
-,TRBV28,TRBJ1-1,13,-,CASSSARGTEAFF,TGTGCCAGCAGCTCAGCCCGGGGCACTGAAGCTTTCTTT
-,TRBV2,TRBJ2-5,15,-,CASSRDSGVAETQYF,TGTGCCAGCAGTCGGGACTCCGGGGTCGCTGAGACCCAGTACTTC
-,TRBV7-9,TRBJ1-1,16,-,CASSPSLGVGITEAFF,TGTGCCAGCAGCCCCTCCCTCGGGGTGGGGATCACTGAAGCTTTCTTT
-,TRBV19,TRBJ1-2,12,-,CASSYQIYGYTF,TGTGCCAGTAGTTATCAGATCTATGGCTACACCTTC
-,TRBV7-9,TRBJ1-1,12,-,CASSIRDPEAFF,TGTGCCAGCTCAATCCGGGACCCGGAAGCTTTCTTT
-,TRBV29-1,TRBJ2-2,13,TRBD2,CSVTTSGPGELFF,TGCAGCGTAACGACTAGCGGCCCCGGGGAGCTGTTTTTT
-,TRBV12-3/TRBV12-4,TRBJ1-5,13,-,CASSGTARQPQHF,TGTGCCAGCTCAGGCACCGCTCGACAGCCCCAGCATTTT
-,TRBV5-5,TRBJ2-3,13,-,CASSFRYTDTQYF,TGTGCCAGCAGCTTTCGGTATACAGATACGCAGTATTTT
-,TRBV7-7,TRBJ2-1,15,-,CASRPRQGGMNEQFF,TGTGCTAGCAGGCCTCGACAGGGCGGGATGAATGAGCAGTTCTTC
-,TRBV4-2,TRBJ2-5,17,TRBD2,CASSQERFSGGGETQYF,TGTGCCAGCAGCCAAGAAAGGTTTAGCGGGGGGGGAGAGACCCAGTACTTC
-,TRBV7-2,TRBJ1-4,13,-,CASSPRKGEKLFF,TGTGCCAGCAGCCCCAGGAAGGGTGAAAAACTGTTTTTT
-,TRBV2,TRBJ2-1,15,-,CASSEGSDPRNEQFF,TGTGCCAGCAGTGAGGGCTCCGACCCGAGGAATGAGCAGTTCTTC
few,TRBV6-1,TRBJ2-7,16,TRBD1,CASSALHRTGHYEQYF,TGTGCCAGCAGTGCACTACATCGGACAGGGCATTACGAGCAGTACTTC